This T cell receptor (beta chain) was sequenced in a study of T-cell memory formation after mild COVID-19. Study overall: There were largely donor-specific TCR clusters.

Study-wide findings and caveats: Among clones contracting day 15 to 85, CD4/CD8 was balanced, whereas later expanders leaned CD4+.

Germline-derived CDR1 and CDR2 are SGHTA and FQGNSA. Trimming removed 5 bases from V and 7 bases from J, with 8 bases in between. The CDR3 totals 11 residues. TCRdb re-derived calls from the 5' RACE reads in MiXCR, one entry per CDR3 protein. This table has about 400,000 distinct CDR3 sequences, approximately 18% appearing once. A remark on this clonotype: Antigen unknown.

The chain combines TRBV7-2 with TRBJ1-2, with D perhaps matching TRBD1 (6 bases). The specimen sequenced was PBMCs or a T cell subset sorted from them (not recorded which). The receptor's source is a man aged 18 to 30 who had mild COVID-19 (a few samples of this study predate the infection). Cell type and time point are not known. The CDR3 DNA reads TGTGCCAGCAGCCGGGGGGCTGGCTACACCTTC. Its protein is CASSRGAGYTF.